What follows is one T cell receptor (beta chain) and its context. Under the authors' procedure: Amplifying reference gene primers gave estimates of nucleated cell counts. The table came from immunoSEQ multiplex PCR; TCRdb's copy has only in-frame clones and leaves some out. The V and J calls and clone size are taken from that table; D and trimming were inferred from the DNA. This sample has around 370,000 clones, with nearly 90% found just once. The entry originates in a study of blood T cell repertoires in COVID-19. Looking at the study overall: COVID-19 samples, acute and convalescent, were from the United States, Italy and Spain. T cells, B-cell-depleted T cells, or PBMCs supplied cDNA or gDNA.

Sequences were obtained from peripheral blood. This clonotype was obtained from a man between 18 and 35 years old with active or convalescent COVID-19.

CDR3 DNA: TGTGCCAGCAGCCCCCAGGGGGGCCAGCCCCAGCATTTT. Translation gives CASSPQGGQPQHF. The chain uses TRBV7-3 and TRBJ1-5; 7 nucleotides line up with TRBD1. Germline CDR1 SGHTA, CDR2 FQGTGA. Trimming removed 5 bases from V and 7 bases from J; junction bases left unmatched: 5. The CDR3 is 13 residues long.